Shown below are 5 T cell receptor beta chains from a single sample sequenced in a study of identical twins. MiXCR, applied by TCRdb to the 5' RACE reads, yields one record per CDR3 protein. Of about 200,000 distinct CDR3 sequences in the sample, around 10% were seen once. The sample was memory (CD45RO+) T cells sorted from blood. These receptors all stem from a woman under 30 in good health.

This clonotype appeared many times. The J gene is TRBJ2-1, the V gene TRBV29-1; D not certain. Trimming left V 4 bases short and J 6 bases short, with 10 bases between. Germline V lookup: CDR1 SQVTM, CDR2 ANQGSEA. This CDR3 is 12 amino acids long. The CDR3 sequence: CSVAWRSNEQFF. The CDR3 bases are TGCAGCGTTGCCTGGCGCAGCAATGAGCAGTTCTTC.

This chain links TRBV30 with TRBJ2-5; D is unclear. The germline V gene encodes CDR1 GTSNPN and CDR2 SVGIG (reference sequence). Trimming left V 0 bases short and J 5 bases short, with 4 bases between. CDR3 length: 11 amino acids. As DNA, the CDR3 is TGTGCCTGGAGTGTACCCGAGACCCAGTACTTC. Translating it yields CAWSVPETQYF.

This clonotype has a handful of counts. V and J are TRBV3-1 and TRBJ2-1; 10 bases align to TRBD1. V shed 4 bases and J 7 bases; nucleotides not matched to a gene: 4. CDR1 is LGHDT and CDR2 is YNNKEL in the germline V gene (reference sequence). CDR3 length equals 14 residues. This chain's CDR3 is CASSRQGARNEQFF. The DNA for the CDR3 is TGTGCCAGCAGCCGACAGGGGGCGAGGAATGAGCAGTTCTTC.

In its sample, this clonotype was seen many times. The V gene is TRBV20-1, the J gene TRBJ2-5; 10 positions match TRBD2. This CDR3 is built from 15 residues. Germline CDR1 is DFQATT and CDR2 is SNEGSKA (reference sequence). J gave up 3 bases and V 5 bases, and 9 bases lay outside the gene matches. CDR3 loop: CSAQTVLAGEETQYF. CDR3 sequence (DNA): TGCAGTGCTCAGACCGTCCTAGCGGGGGAAGAGACCCAGTACTTC.

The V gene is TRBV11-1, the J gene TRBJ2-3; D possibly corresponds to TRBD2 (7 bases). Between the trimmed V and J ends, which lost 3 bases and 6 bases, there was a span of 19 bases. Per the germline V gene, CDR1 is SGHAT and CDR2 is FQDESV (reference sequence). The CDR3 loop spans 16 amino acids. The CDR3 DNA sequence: TGTGCCAGCAGCTTTTTTCGGGGGGCCACGGGGGATACGCAGTATTTT. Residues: CASSFFRGATGDTQYF.